Below are 27 T cell receptor beta chains sequenced from a single sample in a study of chemoradiotherapy in HPV16-positive cancers. Only in-frame clones appear in the TCRdb table, and some are missing; sequencing was by immunoSEQ multiplex PCR. Of approximately 32,000 clones listed, about 88% are singletons. The specimen was blood, collected from a patient who underwent chemoradiotherapy. These receptors originate from a human donor with HPV-associated anogenital cancer.

The chain carries TRBV7-9 and TRBJ1-1; weak D call: TRBD1 (5 bases). CDR3 length equals 15 residues. Trimming shortened V by 5 bases and J by 5 bases, and 18 bases separated the two germline ends. Germline CDR1 is SEHNR and CDR2 is FQNEAQ (reference sequence). CDR3 in DNA: TGTGCCAGCAGCCCGACCTTGGGGGGAAGGACTGAAGCTTTCTTT. Amino acid sequence: CASSPTLGGRTEAFF.

This clone has a single count. This chain links TRBV7-8 with TRBJ2-3; 8 nucleotides match TRBD2. CDR3 length equals 15 residues. Per germline, CDR1 SGHVS and CDR2 FQNEAQ. The V gene end was trimmed by 2 bases and the J gene end by 12 bases; junction bases not matched to a gene: 13. DNA of the CDR3: TGTGCCAGCAGCTTACGGGACGCGGGGGGATGGGGACAGTATTTT. Protein: CASSLRDAGGWGQYF.

J is TRBJ2-5 and V is TRBV4-2; the D gene could be TRBD1 or TRBD2 (5 bases each). Trimming cost V 4 bases and J 5 bases, with 14 bases left between them. CDR1 and CDR2 from the germline V gene are LGHNA and YNFKEQ. CDR3 size: 14 residues. Written as DNA, the CDR3 is TGTGCCAGCAGCCTGGGACCCCGCTCGGAGACCCAGTACTTC. Its protein is CASSLGPRSETQYF.

The chain is built from TRBV4-1 and TRBJ2-5, with D maybe TRBD1 (6 bases). The ends were cut back, 0 bases at V and 4 bases at J, with 9 bases in the middle. The CDR3 contains 14 residues. Germline CDR1 and CDR2: MGHRA and YSYEKL. The CDR3 loop reads CASSQDQGSETQYF. Written as DNA, the CDR3 is TGCGCCAGCAGCCAAGATCAGGGGTCAGAGACCCAGTACTTC.

The genes are TRBV2 and TRBJ2-3; the D call may be TRBD1 or TRBD2 (5 bases each). Germline V lookup: CDR1 SNHLY, CDR2 FYNNEI. CDR3 length equals 15 residues. V gave up 8 bases and J gave up 2 bases, with 17 bases separating them. The CDR3 sequence is CASSGTAIFTDTQYF. Here the CDR3 DNA reads TGTGCCAGCTCCGGGACGGCGATTTTCACAGATACGCAGTATTTT.

The V call is TRBV5-1, the J call TRBJ2-3, with a tentative D call TRBD2 (6 bases). Germline V CDR1 and CDR2: SGHRS, YFSETQ. There are 14 residues in the CDR3. V lost 3 bases to trimming and J lost 5 bases, with 13 bases between them. The CDR3 bases are TGCGCCAGCAGCTCGACAGCGGGTGAAGATACGCAGTATTTT. This translates into CASSSTAGEDTQYF.

This chain uses TRBV6-5 with TRBJ1-2, with D hard to call. The CDR3 has 14 amino acids. Germline CDR1 MNHEY, CDR2 SVGAGI. Between the trimmed V and J ends, which lost 5 bases and 5 bases, there was a span of 15 bases. CDR3 DNA sequence: TGTGCCAGCAGTCCGGATGTGGGAGGGTATGGCTACACCTTC. As protein: CASSPDVGGYGYTF.

The CDR3 sequence is CAWRRQGRIDGYTF. In DNA, the CDR3 is TGTGCCTGGAGGAGACAGGGGCGAATTGATGGCTACACCTTC. The genes are TRBV30 and TRBJ1-2; the match to TRBD1 covers 8 bases. CDR1 GTSNPN and CDR2 SVGIG come from the germline V gene (reference sequence). This CDR3 has 14 residues. V was clipped by 3 bases and J by 6 bases; unmatched bases: 9.

The chain couples TRBV18 to TRBJ2-5, with TRBD2 matching 9 bases. CDR3 length equals 18 residues. Trimming took 3 bases from V and 1 from J; bases not matched to a gene: 12. The germline gives CDR1 KGHSH, CDR2 LQKENI. The CDR3 DNA reads TGTGCCAGCTCACCGTCCGCCAGGGCTAGCGGGGTCCAAGAGACCCAGTACTTC. Amino acids: CASSPSARASGVQETQYF.

This clone was observed a single time. The rearrangement links TRBV2 to TRBJ2-2; 12 bases fit TRBD2. The CDR3 covers 16 residues. Germline V gene sequence: CDR1 SNHLY, CDR2 FYNNEI. The V and J ends lost 6 bases and 7 bases, in that order; junction bases with no gene match: 9. CDR3 sequence reads: CASSSRLAGVYGELFF. CDR3 sequence (DNA): TGTGCCAGCAGCTCCCGACTAGCGGGGGTATACGGGGAGCTGTTTTTT.

V and J are TRBV29-1 and TRBJ1-2; D possibly corresponds to TRBD1 (5 bases). Germline lookup yields CDR1 SQVTM and CDR2 ANQGSEA. The CDR3 totals 14 residues. V lost 4 bases to trimming and J lost 2 bases, with 14 bases between them. The CDR3 loop reads CSVVHGTGNYGYTF. CDR3 bases: TGCAGCGTTGTACATGGAACAGGCAACTATGGCTACACCTTC.

J is TRBJ1-6 and V is TRBV4-3; D is ambiguous. The CDR3 contains 13 residues. V gave up 0 bases and J gave up 7 bases, with 4 bases separating them. Germline assignment: CDR1 LGHNA and CDR2 YSLEER. The CDR3 region is CASSQEGNSPLHF. In DNA form, the CDR3 reads TGCGCCAGCAGCCAAGAGGGGAATTCACCCCTCCACTTT.

The gene calls are TRBV5-3 and TRBJ1-2; D may be TRBD1 (5 bases). TRBV5-3 is marked as an open reading frame, function uncertain. The CDR3 has 14 amino acids. Between the trimmed V and J ends, which lost 6 bases and 2 bases, there was a span of 14 bases. The CDR3 region has the DNA TGTGCCAGAACCAATCTTCAGGGCAACTATGGCTACACCTTC. The encoded protein is CARTNLQGNYGYTF.

The chain employs TRBV5-6 and TRBJ2-3; TRBD1 matches at 11 bases. From germline, CDR1 is SGHDT and CDR2 YYEEEE. The CDR3 extends over 15 amino acids. V was clipped by 4 bases and J by 3 bases; unmatched bases: 4. The CDR3 DNA follows: TGTGCCAGCAGCAGGGACAGGGGGTCGACAGATACGCAGTATTTT. Translating it yields CASSRDRGSTDTQYF.

The rearrangement uses TRBV7-2 and TRBJ2-3; 10 bases are shared with TRBD2. Unmatched junction bases numbered 7, after V lost 2 bases and J lost 5 bases. The CDR3 runs 16 residues. Germline V CDR1 and CDR2: SGHTA, FQGNSA. The CDR3 region has the DNA TGTGCCAGCAGCTTAAACAGCGGGGGGGCAAAAGATACGCAGTATTTT. It yields the protein CASSLNSGGAKDTQYF.

This clone has only one observation. The chain carries TRBV29-1 and TRBJ1-2; D remains unclear. The CDR3 is 12 residues long. V dropped 5 bases and J dropped 7 bases, with 14 bases sitting between them. CDR1 and CDR2 (germline): SQVTM, ANQGSEA. The CDR3 coding sequence is TGCAGCGTTATCTGGGAATGGGGTGGCTACACCTTC. As protein: CSVIWEWGGYTF.

The CDR3 loop reads CASSPGLAQETQYF. The DNA of the CDR3 is TGTGCCAGCAGCCCTGGACTAGCGCAAGAGACCCAGTACTTC. The V and J genes are TRBV6-6 and TRBJ2-5, with 9 positions matching TRBD2. Looked up from germline, CDR1 is MNHNY and CDR2 is SVGAGI (reference sequence). The CDR3 is 14 amino acids. J gave up 2 bases and V 6 bases, and 4 bases lay outside the gene matches.

As DNA, the CDR3 is TGTGCCAGCAGCCCTTTGGGTCTGGGGGCCACCATATATTTT. This sequence encodes CASSPLGLGATIYF. The V call is TRBV14, the J call TRBJ1-3; possibly TRBD1 for D (6 bases). The length of the CDR3 is 14 residues. V dropped 4 bases and J dropped 9 bases, with 16 bases sitting between them. The germline gives CDR1 SGHDN, CDR2 FVKESK.

Here the CDR3 DNA reads TGTGCCAGCAGTGATAATAGCGGGAGTGGGTTCACAGATACGCAGTATTTT. It specifies CASSDNSGSGFTDTQYF. This sequence joins TRBV6-1 and TRBJ2-3; 9 positions agree with TRBD2. Per germline, CDR1 MNHNS and CDR2 SASEGT. Germline trimming cut 3 bases from V and 2 bases from J; bases unmatched to any gene: 9. This CDR3 is built from 17 residues.

The J gene is TRBJ1-2, the V gene TRBV6-5; D is perhaps TRBD1 (6 bases). Trimming removed 2 bases from V and 6 bases from J, with 10 bases in between. Germline V gives CDR1 MNHEY, CDR2 SVGAGI. CDR3 length: 13 residues. The DNA for the CDR3 is TGTGCCAGCAGTTACCGGAGGGACAATGGCTACACCTTC. The encoded protein is CASSYRRDNGYTF.

CDR3: CASSPRWLLSSYNEQFF. The CDR3 DNA is TGTGCCAGTAGTCCCCGGTGGTTATTGAGCTCCTACAATGAGCAGTTCTTC. The rearrangement joins TRBV19 to TRBJ2-1; D is ambiguous. Germline V gene lookup returns CDR1 LNHDA and CDR2 SQIVND (reference sequence). V was clipped by 5 bases and J by 0 bases, with 17 bases between them. This CDR3 is built from 17 residues.

This chain uses TRBV7-2 with TRBJ2-7, with 11 bases that match TRBD2. V was clipped by 8 bases and J by 4 bases; unmatched bases: 7. This CDR3 spans 14 amino acids. Germline V gene data show CDR1 as SGHTA and CDR2 as FQGNSA. CDR3 amino acids: CASRPGLAAYEQYF. CDR3 nucleotide sequence: TGTGCCAGCCGCCCGGGACTAGCGGCGTACGAGCAGTACTTC.

This clone was picked up one time. The chain joins TRBV7-2 to TRBJ1-2; D not resolved. Germline V gene lookup returns CDR1 SGHTA and CDR2 FQGNSA. The CDR3 is 14 residues long. V was shortened by 1 base and J by 4 bases, with 10 bases between the two germline ends. This CDR3 reads CASSLEYGGYGYTF. CDR3 coding DNA: TGTGCCAGCAGCTTAGAATACGGAGGCTATGGCTACACCTTC.

V gene TRBV9 combines with J gene TRBJ2-7; TRBD1 might be the D (5 bases). Germline V CDR1 and CDR2: SGDLS, YYNGEE. The V end lost 4 bases, the J end lost 6 bases, and 20 bases lay between the germline ends. This CDR3 has 15 residues. DNA of the CDR3: TGTGCCAGCAGCCTTGACTCCGGGCCTAGGGGCGAGCAGTACTTC. Translated: CASSLDSGPRGEQYF.

V gene TRBV30 combines with J gene TRBJ2-7; D remains unclear. The CDR3 sequence is 14 residues long. V lost 2 bases and J lost 3, with 14 bases in between. CDR1 and CDR2 from the germline V gene are GTSNPN and SVGIG (reference sequence). CDR3 DNA sequence: TGTGCCTGGAGTAAGGGAAGAACATTCTACGAGCAGTACTTC. Its protein product is CAWSKGRTFYEQYF.

This clone was detected a few times. The rearrangement joins TRBV4-1 to TRBJ1-5, with a tentative D call TRBD1 (5 bases). CDR3 length equals 16 residues. Germline CDR1 MGHRA, CDR2 YSYEKL. The V gene lost 4 bases and the J gene lost 2 bases, with 15 bases spanning the gap. CDR3 sequence (DNA): TGCGCCAGCAGCCTAGATGGGGGAATTGGCAATCAGCCCCAGCATTTT. Translation gives CASSLDGGIGNQPQHF.

V is TRBV2 and J is TRBJ2-7, with unresolved D. Germline values: CDR1 SNHLY, CDR2 FYNNEI. The CDR3 loop spans 12 amino acids. V gave up 4 bases and J gave up 1 base, with 5 bases separating them. For the CDR3, the DNA is TGTGCCAGCAGTGCCCCATCCTACGAGCAGTACTTC. Translating gives CASSAPSYEQYF. Looking up the rest from reference TRBV2 and TRBJ2-7 gives the full variable domain: EPEVTQTPSHQVTQMGQEVILRCVPISNHLYFYWYRQILGQKVEFLVSFYNNEISEKSEIFDDQFSVERPDGSNFTLKIRSTKLEDSAMYFCASSAPSYEQYFGPGTRLTVT.